This entry describes one T cell receptor beta chain. Clones were sequenced by immunoSEQ multiplex PCR, and TCRdb holds only the in-frame ones, with some missing. Among approximately 82,000 clones listed, 80% to 95% were seen once. The sample comes from a study of blood T cell repertoires in COVID-19. About the research overall: PBMCs, B-cell-depleted T cells, or T cells provided the cDNA or gDNA that made up the material.

With V trimmed by 4 bases and J by 5 bases, 9 bases remained unmatched. Germline V gene lookup returns CDR1 SNHLY and CDR2 FYNNEI. The CDR3 is made up of 15 amino acids. The chain combines TRBV2 with TRBJ2-5; the match to TRBD1 covers 8 bases. The sequenced sample was peripheral blood. The receptor was isolated from a woman aged 55 to 70 with active COVID-19. CDR3 bases: TGTGCCAGCAGTGCAGGACAGGGCCCTGGGGAGACCCAGTACTTC. Translating gives CASSAGQGPGETQYF.